This T cell receptor beta chain was recorded in a study of Ad26.COV2.S vaccination and SARS-CoV-2 variants. Turning to this clone: Its antigen is undetermined.

Treatment noted: approximately 18 received Ad26.COV2.S at low or high dose, single or two shots; roughly five received placebo; per-sample allocation not given. Collection of the samples took place on day 63 after the first injection of vaccine or placebo. Assay used: immunoSEQ multiplex PCR; TCRdb lists only in-frame clones, some missing. The data hold approximately 410,000 clones, with 92% observed a single time. Study-level findings and limits: Non-spike TCR breadth did not differ much between vaccine and placebo recipients. In vaccinated individuals, spike-specific CD8+ and CD4+ T cell responses reportedly displayed substantial breadth.

The CDR3 consists of 13 residues. CDR1 SQVTM and CDR2 ANQGSEA come from the germline V gene. Trimming removed 4 bases at V and 4 bases at J, with 12 bases between. This receptor was obtained from a person between 18 and 59 years old who received the Ad26.COV2.S COVID-19 vaccine or a placebo. The source was peripheral blood, collected in a trial of Ad26.COV2.S vaccine versus placebo. This chain links TRBV29-1 with TRBJ2-3; the D gene could be TRBD1 or TRBD2 (6 bases each). This CDR3 is CSVGGGRADTQYF. CDR3 nucleotide sequence: TGCAGCGTTGGAGGGGGGCGGGCAGATACGCAGTATTTT.